The clone carrying this T cell receptor (beta chain) was picked up a small number of times. Its antigen is not known. Germline V gene data show CDR1 as SQVTM and CDR2 as ANQGSEA. The J segment lost 8 bases and the V segment lost 6 bases, leaving 6 bases of the junction unmatched. CDR3 length: 13 residues. The data are from a study of post-analysis software for immune sequencing data. Study as a whole: Relapsing-remitting, secondary progressive and progressive-relapsing forms made up the multiple sclerosis disease courses.

General observations from the study: The study found significantly lower normalized Chao1 diversity in multiple sclerosis patients than in controls. When patients were compared with controls, 5 or 6 TRBV segments were more frequent, TRBV5-6, TRBV5-1 and TRBV20-1 among them. Strong co-clustering by F measure was evident for samples that had been prepared in the same batch.

Incorporated into the TCR beta cDNA libraries were unique molecular identifiers, which served to reduce PCR and sequencing biases. From around 1 to 10 million T cells, roughly 0.5 million cDNA molecules were obtained. TCRdb processed the PCR reads anew with MiXCR; each CDR3 protein has one entry. The sample lists roughly 650,000 distinct CDR3 sequences, approximately 60% occurring once. The sequenced sample consisted of blood. The V call is TRBV29-1, the J call TRBJ1-6; TRBD1 matches at 8 bases. This clonotype was sampled from a girl aged 2-10 years with multiple sclerosis. The CDR3 sequence is CSVADRGDSPLHF. The DNA for the CDR3 is TGCAGCGTAGCAGACAGGGGTGATTCACCCCTCCACTTT.